This record looks at one T cell receptor (beta chain) sequence and its context. Antigen unknown. Trimming took 7 bases from V and 0 from J; bases not matched to a gene: 9. The germline V gene encodes CDR1 SNHLY and CDR2 FYNNEI. This CDR3 contains 16 residues. Sequencing of DNA taken from cultured CD4+ T cells relied on the Oncomine TCR Beta short-read assay. TCRdb re-analysed the PCR reads in MiXCR, keeping a single row per CDR3 protein. The profile covers some 12,000 distinct CDR3 sequences, with approximately 50% appearing a single time and roughly a fifth taken by the ten largest. Treatment meaning: approximately nine-day PBMC culture with coronavirus spike peptide pools or control peptides (ViraFEST assay). This specimen belongs to a study of vaccination and CD4 T cells after COVID-19. Study-wide background: Overlapping spike pools from SARS-CoV-2 and HCoV-NL63, HCoV-OC43 and HCoV-229E served as culture stimuli. Control cultures received a CEFX pool, an HIV-1 Nef pool, or no peptide.

This TCR was sampled from a human donor who had recovered from COVID-19. Sequenced sample: CD4+ T cells from blood, cultured in vitro. V and J are TRBV2 and TRBJ2-7; 10 bases match TRBD1. CDR3 amino acids: CASTGQGVASSYEQYF. In nucleotides, the CDR3 is TGTGCCAGCACCGGACAGGGGGTCGCGAGCTCCTACGAGCAGTACTTC.